This T cell receptor (beta chain) came from a study of shared clonotypes between healthy human individuals. It was across several immunoSEQ plates that each subset's genomic DNA was evenly split. Method: immunoSEQ multiplex PCR; TCRdb's copy keeps in-frame clones and lacks some. The data show 1.5 million to 2.5 million clones, 85% to 95% seen once. Germline CDR1 reads MNHNS; CDR2 reads SASEGT. V lost 7 bases and J 7 bases, leaving 11 bases between the germline ends. The CDR3 runs to 13 residues. Terminally differentiated effector memory CD45RA+ cells were excluded from the naive CD8 cells, which were CD45RO-negative and positively selected for CCR7.

The chain recombines TRBV6-1 with TRBJ1-6; no reliable D call. The clonotype comes from a young man in good health. The specimen was naive CD8+ T cells sorted from blood. The CDR3 sequence is CASIQDGNSPLHF. As DNA, the CDR3 is TGTGCCAGCATCCAGGACGGCAATTCACCCCTCCACTTT.